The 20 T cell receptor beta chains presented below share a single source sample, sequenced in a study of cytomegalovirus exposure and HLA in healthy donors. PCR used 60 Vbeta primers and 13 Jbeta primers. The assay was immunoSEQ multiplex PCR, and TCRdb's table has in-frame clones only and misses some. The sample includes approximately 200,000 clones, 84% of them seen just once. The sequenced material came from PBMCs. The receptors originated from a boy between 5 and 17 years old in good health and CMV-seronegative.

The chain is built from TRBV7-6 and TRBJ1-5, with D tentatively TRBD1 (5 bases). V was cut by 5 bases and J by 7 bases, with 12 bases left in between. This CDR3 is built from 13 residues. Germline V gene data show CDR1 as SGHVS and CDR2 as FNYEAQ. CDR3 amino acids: CASSTGGGQPQHF. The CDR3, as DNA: TGTGCCAGCAGCACCGGGGGGGGGCAGCCCCAGCATTTT.

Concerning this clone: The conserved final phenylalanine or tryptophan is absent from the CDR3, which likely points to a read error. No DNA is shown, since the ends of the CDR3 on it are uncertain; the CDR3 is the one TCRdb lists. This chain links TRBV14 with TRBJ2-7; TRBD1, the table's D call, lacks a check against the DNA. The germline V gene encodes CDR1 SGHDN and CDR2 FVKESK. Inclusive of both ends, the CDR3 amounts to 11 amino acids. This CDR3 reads CASSPKNRDTR.

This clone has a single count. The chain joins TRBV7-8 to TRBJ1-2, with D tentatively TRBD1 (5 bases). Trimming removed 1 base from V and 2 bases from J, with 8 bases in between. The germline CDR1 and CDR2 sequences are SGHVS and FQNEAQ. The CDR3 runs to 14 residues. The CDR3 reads CASSLGWTNYGYTF. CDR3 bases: TGTGCCAGCAGCTTAGGTTGGACAAACTATGGCTACACCTTC.

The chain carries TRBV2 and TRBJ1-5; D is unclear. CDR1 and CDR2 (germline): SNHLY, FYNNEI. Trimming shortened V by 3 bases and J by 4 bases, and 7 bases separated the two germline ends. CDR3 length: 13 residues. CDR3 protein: CASSEDWNQPQHF. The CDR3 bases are TGTGCCAGCAGTGAGGACTGGAATCAGCCCCAGCATTTT.

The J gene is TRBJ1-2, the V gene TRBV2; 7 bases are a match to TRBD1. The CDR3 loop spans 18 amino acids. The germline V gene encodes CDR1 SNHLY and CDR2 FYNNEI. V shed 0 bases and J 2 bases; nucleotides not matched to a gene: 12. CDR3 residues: CASSEAIFTGTENYGYTF. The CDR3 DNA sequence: TGTGCCAGCAGTGAAGCGATTTTTACCGGGACAGAGAACTATGGCTACACCTTC. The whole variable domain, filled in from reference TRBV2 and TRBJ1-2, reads EPEVTQTPSHQVTQMGQEVILRCVPISNHLYFYWYRQILGQKVEFLVSFYNNEISEKSEIFDDQFSVERPDGSNFTLKIRSTKLEDSAMYFCASSEAIFTGTENYGYTFGSGTRLTVV.

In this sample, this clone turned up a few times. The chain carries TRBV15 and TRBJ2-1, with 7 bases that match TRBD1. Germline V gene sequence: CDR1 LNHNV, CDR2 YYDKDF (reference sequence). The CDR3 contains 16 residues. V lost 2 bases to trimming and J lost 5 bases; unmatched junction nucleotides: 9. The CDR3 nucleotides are TGTGCCACCAGCAGATATCAGGGGGAGCTAGACAATGAGCAGTTCTTC. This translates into CATSRYQGELDNEQFF.

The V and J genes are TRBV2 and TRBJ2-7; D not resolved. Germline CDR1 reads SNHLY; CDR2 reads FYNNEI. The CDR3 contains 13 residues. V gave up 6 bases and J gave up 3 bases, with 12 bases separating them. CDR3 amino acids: CASRDAVSYEQYF. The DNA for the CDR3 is TGTGCCAGCAGAGACGCGGTAAGCTACGAGCAGTACTTC.

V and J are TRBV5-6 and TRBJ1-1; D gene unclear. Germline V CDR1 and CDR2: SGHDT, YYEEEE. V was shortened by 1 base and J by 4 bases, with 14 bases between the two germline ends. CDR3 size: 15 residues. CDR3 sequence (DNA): TGTGCCAGCAGCTTGACGACGGGCGCGGGCACTGAAGCTTTCTTT. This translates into CASSLTTGAGTEAFF.

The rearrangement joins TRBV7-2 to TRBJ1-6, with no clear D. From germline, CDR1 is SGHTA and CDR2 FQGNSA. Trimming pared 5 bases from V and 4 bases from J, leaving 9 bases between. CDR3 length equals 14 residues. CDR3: CASSQGGYNSPLHF. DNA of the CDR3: TGTGCCAGCAGCCAAGGAGGGTATAATTCACCCCTCCACTTT.

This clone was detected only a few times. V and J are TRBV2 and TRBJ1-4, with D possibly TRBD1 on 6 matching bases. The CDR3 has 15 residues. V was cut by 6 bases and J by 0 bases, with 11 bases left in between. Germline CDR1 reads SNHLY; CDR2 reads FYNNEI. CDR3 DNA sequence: TGTGCCAGCAGGATCAGGGGTGCAACTAATGAAAAACTGTTTTTT. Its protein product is CASRIRGATNEKLFF.

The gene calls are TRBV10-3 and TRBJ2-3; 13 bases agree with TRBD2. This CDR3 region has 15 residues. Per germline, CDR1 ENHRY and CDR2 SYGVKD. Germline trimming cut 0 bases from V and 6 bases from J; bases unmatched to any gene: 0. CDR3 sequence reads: CAISESGLAGDTQYF. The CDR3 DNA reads TGTGCCATCAGTGAGTCGGGACTAGCGGGGGATACGCAGTATTTT.

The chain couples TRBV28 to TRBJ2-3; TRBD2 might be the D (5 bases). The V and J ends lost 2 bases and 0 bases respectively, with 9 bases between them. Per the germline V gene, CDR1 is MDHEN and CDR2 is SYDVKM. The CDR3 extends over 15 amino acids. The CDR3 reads CASSLRRTSTDTQYF. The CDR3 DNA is TGTGCCAGCAGTTTACGGAGGACTAGCACAGATACGCAGTATTTT.

The CDR3 region has the DNA TGTGCCACCAATCACGCCGGTGGCGGGGCCGTCGGCGCTTTCTTT. This sequence encodes CATNHAGGGAVGAFF. The V and J genes are TRBV15 and TRBJ1-1, with D maybe TRBD1 (5 bases). The length of the CDR3 is 15 residues. CDR1 is LNHNV, CDR2 YYDKDF, per germline (reference sequence). Trimming cost V 7 bases and J 11 bases, with 26 bases left between them.

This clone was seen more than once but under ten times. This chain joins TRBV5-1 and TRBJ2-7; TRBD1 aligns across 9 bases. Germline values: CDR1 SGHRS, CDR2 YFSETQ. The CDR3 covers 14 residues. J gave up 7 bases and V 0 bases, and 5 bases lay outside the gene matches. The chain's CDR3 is CASSLGGTGYEQYF. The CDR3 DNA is TGCGCCAGCAGCTTGGGGGGGACAGGGTATGAGCAGTACTTC.

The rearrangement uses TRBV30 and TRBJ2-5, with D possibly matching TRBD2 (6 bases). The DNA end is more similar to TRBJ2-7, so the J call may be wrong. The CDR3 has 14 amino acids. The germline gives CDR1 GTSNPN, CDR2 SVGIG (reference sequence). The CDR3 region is CAWKGTSAPYEQYF. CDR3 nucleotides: TGTGCCTGGAAAGGGACTTCTGCACCCTACGAGCAGTACTTC.

Here the CDR3 reads CASSPGGGTWEKLFF. In nucleotides, the CDR3 is TGCGCCAGCAGCCCTGGCGGGGGCACCTGGGAAAAACTGTTTTTT. J is TRBJ1-4 and V is TRBV5-1; D might be TRBD1 (6 bases). The length of the CDR3 is 15 residues. CDR1 SGHRS and CDR2 YFSETQ come from the germline V gene. The V gene lost 4 bases and the J gene lost 8 bases, with 18 bases spanning the gap.

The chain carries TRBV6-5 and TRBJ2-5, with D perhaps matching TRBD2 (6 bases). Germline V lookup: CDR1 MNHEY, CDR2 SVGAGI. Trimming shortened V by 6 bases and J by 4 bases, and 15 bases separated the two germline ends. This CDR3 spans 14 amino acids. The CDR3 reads CASSEPRGGETQYF. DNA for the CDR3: TGTGCCAGCAGCGAACCGAGGGGAGGAGAGACCCAGTACTTC.

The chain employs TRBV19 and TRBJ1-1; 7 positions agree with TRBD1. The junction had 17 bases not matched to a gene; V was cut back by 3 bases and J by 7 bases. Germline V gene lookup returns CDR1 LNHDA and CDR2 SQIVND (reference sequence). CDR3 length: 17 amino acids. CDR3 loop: CASSIHRGLKVGFEAFF. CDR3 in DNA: TGTGCCAGTAGTATTCACAGGGGCCTAAAAGTCGGGTTTGAAGCTTTCTTT.

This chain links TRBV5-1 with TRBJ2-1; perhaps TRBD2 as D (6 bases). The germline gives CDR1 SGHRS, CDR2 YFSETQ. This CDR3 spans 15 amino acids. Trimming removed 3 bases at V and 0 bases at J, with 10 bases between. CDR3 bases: TGCGCCAGCAGCTCAGACGGGAGCTCCTACAATGAGCAGTTCTTC. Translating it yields CASSSDGSSYNEQFF.

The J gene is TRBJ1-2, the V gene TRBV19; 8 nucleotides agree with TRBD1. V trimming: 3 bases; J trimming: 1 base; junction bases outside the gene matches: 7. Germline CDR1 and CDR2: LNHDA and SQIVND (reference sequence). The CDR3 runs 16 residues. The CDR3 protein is CASSIRTGKRNYGYTF. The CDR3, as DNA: TGTGCCAGTAGTATTAGGACAGGGAAACGTAACTATGGCTACACCTTC.